This T cell receptor beta chain was identified during a study of OX40 agonist ivuxolimab in advanced cancers. Looking at the study overall: Intravenous ivuxolimab at 0.01 to 10 mg/kg was given to patients every 2 weeks. Averaging 60 years in age, with a range of roughly 20 to 90, the cohort was around 83% male.

Findings of the study overall: The work left the antigen specificity of expanded peripheral T cells undetermined. Dose levels from 0.1 to 3.0 mg/kg saw CD4+ and CD8+ blood T cells expand clonally by week 6.

The germline V gene encodes CDR1 SEHNR and CDR2 FQNEAQ (reference sequence). The length of the CDR3 is 14 residues. V lost 5 bases and J lost 5, with 15 bases in between. TCRdb keeps only in-frame clones here, not all; method: immunoSEQ multiplex PCR. The sample carries some 70,000 clones, roughly 88% recorded once. Comments on this clone: Its cognate antigen is unknown.

The gene calls are TRBV7-9 and TRBJ1-1; D may be TRBD1 (5 bases). This receptor was obtained from an adult with an advanced solid tumor such as melanoma, head and neck, liver or kidney cancer. This specimen consisted of CD4+ or CD8+ T cells sorted from blood, obtained in a trial of the OX40 agonist ivuxolimab. CDR3 sequence (DNA): TGTGCCAGCAGCCTCATGGGGGGAGGTACTGAAGCTTTCTTT. It is translated as CASSLMGGGTEAFF.